The clone carrying this TCR beta chain was counted between two and nine times. This record comes from a study of long-term antiretroviral therapy in people with HIV. Survey-level immunoSEQ v3.0 assays were run. This table comes from immunoSEQ multiplex PCR, and its TCRdb copy is limited to in-frame clones, with some not included. The sample holds about 22,000 clones, roughly 82% seen once. Germline V CDR1 and CDR2: MGHRA, YSYEKL. Trimming at V came to 1 base and at J to 4 bases, leaving 3 bases not matched to a gene. The CDR3 consists of 16 residues. V usage is TRBV4-1 and J usage is TRBJ2-7; 14 bases are shared with TRBD2. The receptor comes from a man aged 18-30 years with HIV. This sample comprised unsorted PBMCs, obtained 0.1 years before starting antiretroviral therapy. The CDR3 coding sequence is TGCGCCAGCAGCCAAGTTGGGACTAGCGGGGGATACGAGCAGTACTTC. It specifies CASSQVGTSGGYEQYF.